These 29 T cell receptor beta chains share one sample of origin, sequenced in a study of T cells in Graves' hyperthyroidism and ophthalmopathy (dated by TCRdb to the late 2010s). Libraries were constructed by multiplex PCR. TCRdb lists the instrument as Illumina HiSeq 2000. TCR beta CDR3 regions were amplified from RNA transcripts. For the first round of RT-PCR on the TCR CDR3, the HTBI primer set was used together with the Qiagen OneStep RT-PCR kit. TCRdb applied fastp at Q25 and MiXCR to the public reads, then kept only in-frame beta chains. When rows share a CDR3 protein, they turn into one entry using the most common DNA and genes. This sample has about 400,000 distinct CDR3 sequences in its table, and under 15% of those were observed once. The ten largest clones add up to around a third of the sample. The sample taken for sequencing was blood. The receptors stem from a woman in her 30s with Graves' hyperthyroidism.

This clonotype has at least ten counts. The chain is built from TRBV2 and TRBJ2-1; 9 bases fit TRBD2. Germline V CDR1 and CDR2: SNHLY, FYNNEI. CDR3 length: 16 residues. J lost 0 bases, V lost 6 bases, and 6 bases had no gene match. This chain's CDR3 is CASSGTSSSSYNEQFF. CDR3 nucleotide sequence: TGTGCCAGCAGCGGGACTAGCTCAAGCTCCTACAATGAGCAGTTCTTC.

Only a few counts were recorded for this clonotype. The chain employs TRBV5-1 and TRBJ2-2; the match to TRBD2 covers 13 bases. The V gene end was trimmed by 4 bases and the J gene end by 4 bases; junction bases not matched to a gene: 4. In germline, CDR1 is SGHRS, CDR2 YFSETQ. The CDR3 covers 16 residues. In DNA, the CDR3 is TGCGCCAGCAGCCTCGGACTAGCGGGAGTCACCGGGGAGCTGTTTTTT. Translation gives CASSLGLAGVTGELFF.

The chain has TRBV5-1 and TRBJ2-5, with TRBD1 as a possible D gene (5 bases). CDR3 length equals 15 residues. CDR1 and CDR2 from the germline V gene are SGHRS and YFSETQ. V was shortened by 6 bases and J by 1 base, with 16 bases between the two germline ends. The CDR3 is CASILGAGSQETQYF. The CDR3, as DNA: TGCGCCAGCATTCTAGGGGCAGGCTCCCAAGAGACCCAGTACTTC.

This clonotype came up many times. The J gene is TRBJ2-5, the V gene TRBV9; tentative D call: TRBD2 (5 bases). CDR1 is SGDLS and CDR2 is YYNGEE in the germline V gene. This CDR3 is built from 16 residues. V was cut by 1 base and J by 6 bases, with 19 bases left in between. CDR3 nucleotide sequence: TGTGCCAGCAGCGTAAGCGGCCAACGGATGTTACAGACCCAGTACTTC. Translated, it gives CASSVSGQRMLQTQYF.

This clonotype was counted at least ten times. The CDR3 loop reads CASSFSPERGDEQYF. For the CDR3, the DNA is TGTGCCAGCAGTTTCAGCCCCGAGAGGGGCGACGAGCAGTACTTC. The chain combines TRBV12-3 or TRBV12-4 with TRBJ2-7; TRBD1 or TRBD2 may be the D gene (5 bases each). The length of the CDR3 is 15 residues. V was pared by 3 bases and J by 5 bases, with 17 bases between.

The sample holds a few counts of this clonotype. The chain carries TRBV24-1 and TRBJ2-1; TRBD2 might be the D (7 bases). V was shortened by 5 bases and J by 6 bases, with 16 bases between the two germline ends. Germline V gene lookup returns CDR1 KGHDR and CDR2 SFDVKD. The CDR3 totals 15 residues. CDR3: CATSGRGGRGNEQFF. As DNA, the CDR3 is TGTGCCACCAGTGGGAGAGGGGGGAGGGGCAATGAGCAGTTCTTC.

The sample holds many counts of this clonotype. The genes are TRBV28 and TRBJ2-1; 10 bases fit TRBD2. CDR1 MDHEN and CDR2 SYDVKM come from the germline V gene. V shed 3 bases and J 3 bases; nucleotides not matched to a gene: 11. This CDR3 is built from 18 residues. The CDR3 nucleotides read TGTGCCAGCAGTTTCTCGGCTAGCGGGAGATCAGTCTACAATGAGCAGTTCTTC. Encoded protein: CASSFSASGRSVYNEQFF.

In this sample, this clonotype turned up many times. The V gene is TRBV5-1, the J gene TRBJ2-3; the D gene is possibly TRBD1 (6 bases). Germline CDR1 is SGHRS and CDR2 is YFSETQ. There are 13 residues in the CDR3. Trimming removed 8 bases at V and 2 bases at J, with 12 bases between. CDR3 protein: CARRGHYTDTQYF. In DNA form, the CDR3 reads TGCGCCAGGAGGGGACACTACACAGATACGCAGTATTTT.

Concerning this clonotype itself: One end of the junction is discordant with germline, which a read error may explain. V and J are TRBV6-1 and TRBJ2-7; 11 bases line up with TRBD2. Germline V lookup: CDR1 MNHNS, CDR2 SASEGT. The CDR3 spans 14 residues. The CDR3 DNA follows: TGTGCCAGCACCCCGGGACTAGCGGCCTACGAGCAGAACTTC. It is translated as CASTPGLAAYEQNF.

CDR3 sequence reads: CASTGSSGNTIYF. As DNA, the CDR3 is TGTGCCAGTACAGGGAGTTCTGGAAACACCATATATTTT. This chain joins TRBV13 and TRBJ1-3, with a possible D match to TRBD1 (6 bases). The CDR3 sequence is 13 residues long. Germline V gene sequence: CDR1 PRHDT, CDR2 FYEKMQ (reference sequence). With 9 bases removed from V and 1 base from J, the gap between germline ends came to 10 bases.

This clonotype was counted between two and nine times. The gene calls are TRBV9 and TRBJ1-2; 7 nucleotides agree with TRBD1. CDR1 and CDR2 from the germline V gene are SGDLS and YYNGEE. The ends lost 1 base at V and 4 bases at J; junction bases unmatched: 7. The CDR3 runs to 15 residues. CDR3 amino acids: CASSVHGTALYGYTF. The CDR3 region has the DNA TGTGCCAGCAGCGTACACGGGACAGCCCTCTATGGCTACACCTTC.

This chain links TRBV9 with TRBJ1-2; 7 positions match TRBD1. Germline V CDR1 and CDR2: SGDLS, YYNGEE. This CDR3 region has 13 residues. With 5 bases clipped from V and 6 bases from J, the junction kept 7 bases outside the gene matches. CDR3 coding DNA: TGTGCCAGCAGTTTCCAGGGGGGCAATGGCTACACCTTC. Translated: CASSFQGGNGYTF.

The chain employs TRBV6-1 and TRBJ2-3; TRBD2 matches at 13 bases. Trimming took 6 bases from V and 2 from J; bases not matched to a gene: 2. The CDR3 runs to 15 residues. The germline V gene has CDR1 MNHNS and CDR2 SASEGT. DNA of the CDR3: TGTGCCAGCAGGGGACTAGCGGGGATCACAGATACGCAGTATTTT. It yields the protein CASRGLAGITDTQYF.

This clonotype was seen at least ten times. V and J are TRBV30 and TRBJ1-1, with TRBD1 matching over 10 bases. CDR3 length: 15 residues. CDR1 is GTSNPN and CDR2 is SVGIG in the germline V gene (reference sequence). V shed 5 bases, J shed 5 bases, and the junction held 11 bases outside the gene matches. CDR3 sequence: CAWVGTGAKRTEAFF. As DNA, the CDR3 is TGTGCCTGGGTGGGGACAGGGGCTAAGAGGACTGAAGCTTTCTTT.

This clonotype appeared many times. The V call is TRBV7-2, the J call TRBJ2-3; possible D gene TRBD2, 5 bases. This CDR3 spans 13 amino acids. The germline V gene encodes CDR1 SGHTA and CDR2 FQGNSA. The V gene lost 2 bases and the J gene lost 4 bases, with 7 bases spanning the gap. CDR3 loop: CASSLTRSDTQYF. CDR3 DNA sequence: TGTGCCAGCAGCTTAACTAGGTCAGATACGCAGTATTTT.

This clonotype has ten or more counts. The CDR3 reads CASSQGGESTEAFF. CDR3 bases: TGTGCCAGCAGCCAAGGGGGCGAGAGCACTGAAGCTTTCTTT. The chain has TRBV3-1 and TRBJ1-1, with D maybe TRBD1 (5 bases). This CDR3 contains 14 residues. V was cut by 1 base and J by 4 bases, with 10 bases left in between. The V gene's germline CDR1 is LGHDT and CDR2 YNNKEL (reference sequence).

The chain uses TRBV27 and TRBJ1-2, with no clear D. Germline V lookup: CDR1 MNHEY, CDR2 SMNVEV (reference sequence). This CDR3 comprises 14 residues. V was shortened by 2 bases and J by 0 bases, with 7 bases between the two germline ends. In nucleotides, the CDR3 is TGTGCCAGCAGTTTACGGGGAGCTAACTATGGCTACACCTTC. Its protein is CASSLRGANYGYTF.

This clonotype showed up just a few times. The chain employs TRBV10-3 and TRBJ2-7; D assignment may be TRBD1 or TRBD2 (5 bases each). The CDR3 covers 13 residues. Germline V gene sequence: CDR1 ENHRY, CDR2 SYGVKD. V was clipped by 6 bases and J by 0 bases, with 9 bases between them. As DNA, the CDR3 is TGTGCCATCAGGGGACCCCTCTCCTACGAGCAGTACTTC. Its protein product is CAIRGPLSYEQYF.

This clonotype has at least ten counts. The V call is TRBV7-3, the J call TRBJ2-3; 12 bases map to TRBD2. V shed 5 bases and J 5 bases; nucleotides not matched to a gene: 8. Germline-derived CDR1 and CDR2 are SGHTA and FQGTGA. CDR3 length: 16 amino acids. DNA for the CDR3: TGTGCCAGCAGCCCCCTAGCGGGAGGGCCGGGAGATACGCAGTATTTT. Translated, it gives CASSPLAGGPGDTQYF.

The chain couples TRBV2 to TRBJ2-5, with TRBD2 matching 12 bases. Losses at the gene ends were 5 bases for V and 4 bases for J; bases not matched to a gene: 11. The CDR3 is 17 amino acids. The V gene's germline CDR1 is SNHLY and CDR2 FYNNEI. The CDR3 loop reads CASSPPGASGRGETQYF. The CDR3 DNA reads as TGTGCCAGCAGTCCTCCAGGGGCTAGCGGGAGGGGAGAGACCCAGTACTTC.

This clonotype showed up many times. In DNA form, the CDR3 reads TGTGCCAGCAGCCAAGATCTTAGCTCCTACAATGAGCAGTTCTTC. Translating it yields CASSQDLSSYNEQFF. The chain links TRBV3-1 to TRBJ2-1, with D uncertain. The CDR3 covers 15 residues. Germline V lookup: CDR1 LGHDT, CDR2 YNNKEL (reference sequence). V was clipped by 0 bases and J by 0 bases, with 6 bases between them.

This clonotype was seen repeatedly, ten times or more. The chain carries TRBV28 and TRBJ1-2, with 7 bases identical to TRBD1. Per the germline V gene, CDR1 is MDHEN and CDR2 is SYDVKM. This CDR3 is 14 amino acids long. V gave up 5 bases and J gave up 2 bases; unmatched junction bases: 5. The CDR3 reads CASSQPDRNYGYTF. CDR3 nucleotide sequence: TGTGCCAGCAGTCAACCGGACAGGAACTATGGCTACACCTTC.

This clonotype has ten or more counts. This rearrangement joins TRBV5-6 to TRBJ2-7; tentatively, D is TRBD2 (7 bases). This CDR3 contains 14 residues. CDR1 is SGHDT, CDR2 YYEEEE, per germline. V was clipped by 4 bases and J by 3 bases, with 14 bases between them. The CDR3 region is CASSGSGTLYEQYF. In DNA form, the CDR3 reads TGTGCCAGCAGCGGAAGCGGGACACTCTACGAGCAGTACTTC.

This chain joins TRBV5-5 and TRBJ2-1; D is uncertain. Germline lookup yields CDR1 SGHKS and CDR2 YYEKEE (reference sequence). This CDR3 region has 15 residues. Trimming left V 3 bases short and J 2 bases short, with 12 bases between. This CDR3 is CASSSRTDPYNEQFF. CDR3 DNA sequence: TGTGCCAGCAGCTCCCGGACGGACCCCTACAATGAGCAGTTCTTC.

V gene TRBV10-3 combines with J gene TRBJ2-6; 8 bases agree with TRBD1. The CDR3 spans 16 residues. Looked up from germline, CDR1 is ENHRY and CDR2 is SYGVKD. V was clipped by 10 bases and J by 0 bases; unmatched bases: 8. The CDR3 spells CATGTGPLSGANVLTF. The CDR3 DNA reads TGTGCCACGGGGACAGGCCCCCTCTCTGGGGCCAACGTCCTGACTTTC.

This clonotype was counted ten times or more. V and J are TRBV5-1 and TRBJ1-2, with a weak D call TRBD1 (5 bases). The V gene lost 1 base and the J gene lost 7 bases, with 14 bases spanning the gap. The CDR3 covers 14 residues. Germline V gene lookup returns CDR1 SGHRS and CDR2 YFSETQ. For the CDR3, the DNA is TGCGCCAGCAGCTTGCGACAGCTCGCTAGTGGCTACACCTTC. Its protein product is CASSLRQLASGYTF.

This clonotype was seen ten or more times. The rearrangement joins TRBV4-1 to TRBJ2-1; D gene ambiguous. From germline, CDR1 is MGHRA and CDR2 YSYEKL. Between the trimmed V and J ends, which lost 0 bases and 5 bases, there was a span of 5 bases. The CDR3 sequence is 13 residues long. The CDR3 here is CASSQESNNEQFF. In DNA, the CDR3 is TGCGCCAGCAGCCAAGAGTCTAACAATGAGCAGTTCTTC.

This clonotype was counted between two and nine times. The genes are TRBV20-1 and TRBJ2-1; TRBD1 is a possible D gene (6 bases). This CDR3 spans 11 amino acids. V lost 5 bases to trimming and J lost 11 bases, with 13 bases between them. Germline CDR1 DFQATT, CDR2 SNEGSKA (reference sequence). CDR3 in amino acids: CSAPSGTKQFF. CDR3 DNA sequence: TGCAGTGCTCCATCCGGGACAAAGCAGTTCTTC.

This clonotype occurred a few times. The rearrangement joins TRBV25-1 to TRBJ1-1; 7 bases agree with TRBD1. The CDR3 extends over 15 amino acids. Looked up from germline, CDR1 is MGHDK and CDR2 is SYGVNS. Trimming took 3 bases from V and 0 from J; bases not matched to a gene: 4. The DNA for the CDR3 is TGTGCCAGCAGTGACCAGGGGGGGCTGAACACTGAAGCTTTCTTT. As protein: CASSDQGGLNTEAFF. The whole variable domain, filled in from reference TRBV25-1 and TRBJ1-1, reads EADIYQTPRYLVIGTGKKITLECSQTMGHDKMYWYQQDPGMELHLIHYSYGVNSTEKGDLSSESTVSRIRTEHFPLTLESARPSHTSQYLCASSDQGGLNTEAFFGQGTRLTVV.